Included here is one T cell receptor (beta chain) sequence, with context. As yet, its antigen is unknown. These data come from a study of T cells in localized non-small cell lung cancer. Clones were sequenced by immunoSEQ multiplex PCR, and TCRdb holds only the in-frame ones, with some missing. The table includes under 65,000 clones, 70% to 90% detected once. Overall study findings and caveats: Sequencing was limited to one tumor region, leaving the possibility of heterogeneity open. Appearing in adjacent lung were a median about 57 of the top 100 tumor clones. Uninvolved adjacent lung showed higher T cell clonality than tumor.

This clonotype was sampled from a man aged 35-75 years with stage I squamous cell lung carcinoma. The sequenced sample was peripheral blood, obtained before any cancer treatment.

The CDR3, as DNA: TGTGCCAGCAGCCAAGGGCACAACACCGGGGAGCTGTTTTTT. It yields the protein CASSQGHNTGELFF. This chain connects TRBV4-2 to TRBJ2-2, with D unclear. V lost 1 base and J lost 2, with 5 bases in between. CDR1 LGHNA and CDR2 YNFKEQ come from the germline V gene. The CDR3 spans 14 residues.